This T cell receptor (beta chain) was sequenced during a study of OX40 agonist ivuxolimab in advanced cancers. General study points: Clonal expansion from baseline to week 6 occurred in both CD4+ and CD8+ T cells. Averaging showed that CD8+ T cells had more expanded clones than CD4+ did. Normalized T-cell clonal expansion was also low in some nonresponders.

There are 16 residues in the CDR3. Germline V gene sequence: CDR1 SGHTA, CDR2 FQGTGA. Trimming removed 5 bases from V and 0 bases from J; junction bases left unmatched: 5. Autoimmune disease history or systemic immunosuppression disqualified patients. Worth noting for this clone: Its target is not known.

Sequencing used immunoSEQ multiplex PCR; TCRdb keeps in-frame clones, though not all of them. The data hold about 47,000 clones, with around 85% observed a single time. The source is an adult with an advanced solid tumor such as melanoma, head and neck, liver or kidney cancer. This rearrangement joins TRBV7-3 to TRBJ2-1, with 9 nucleotides matching TRBD2. This material consisted of CD4+ or CD8+ T cells sorted from blood, taken in a trial of the OX40 agonist ivuxolimab. The CDR3 is CASSRNSGSSYNEQFF. Written as DNA, the CDR3 is TGTGCCAGCAGCCGCAATAGCGGGAGCTCCTACAATGAGCAGTTCTTC.